These 27 T cell receptor beta chains were all obtained from the same sample, sequenced in a study of cytomegalovirus exposure and HLA in healthy donors (TCRdb year 2017). To prepare the library, the immunoSEQ multiplex PCR assay was applied. For the multiplex PCR, a mixture combining 60 forward primers for TCR Vbeta segments and 13 reverse primers for TCR Jbeta segments was used. The immuneACCESS repertoire file appears here via TCRdb, limited to in-frame rearrangements. These files lack a portion of the clones; in checked studies, under half of the deficit traces to unresolved V genes, and the cause of the others is not known. This sample's table lists 40,000 to 65,000 clones. Clones ranked in the top ten supply about 25% of the sample. Specimen: PBMCs. All receptors come from a man aged 35 to 55 in good health and CMV-seropositive.

CDR3 coding DNA: TGTGCCAGCAGCGAGAATGGACTCGGCTATGGCTACACCTTC. Residues: CASSENGLGYGYTF. V gene TRBV6-4 combines with J gene TRBJ1-2; D remains ambiguous. The germline gives CDR1 MRHNA, CDR2 SNTAGT. Deletions cut 6 bases from V and 4 bases from J, with 15 bases between. CDR3 size: 14 residues.

The chain carries TRBV6-6 and TRBJ1-6; possible D gene TRBD1, 6 bases. The CDR3 consists of 11 residues. Deletions cut 10 bases from V and 10 bases from J, with 11 bases between. CDR1 MNHNY and CDR2 SVGAGI come from the germline V gene (reference sequence). The CDR3 spells CATSGESPLHF. CDR3 bases: TGTGCCACCTCAGGGGAATCACCCCTCCACTTT.

The CDR3 loop is CAISFSDRDFGYTF. Written as DNA, the CDR3 is TGTGCCATCAGTTTCTCGGACAGGGATTTTGGCTACACCTTC. The V gene is TRBV10-3, the J gene TRBJ1-2; 8 bases fit TRBD1. The CDR3 loop spans 14 amino acids. Per germline, CDR1 ENHRY and CDR2 SYGVKD. The junction had 9 bases not matched to a gene; V was cut back by 5 bases and J by 7 bases.

V and J are TRBV7-9 and TRBJ1-2; 8 positions match TRBD1. Looked up from germline, CDR1 is SEHNR and CDR2 is FQNEAQ (reference sequence). After removal of 3 bases from V and 0 bases from J, the junction contained 3 bases not matched to a gene. The CDR3 totals 15 residues. The chain's CDR3 is CASSFAGGSNYGYTF. The CDR3 DNA follows: TGTGCCAGCAGCTTCGCAGGGGGCTCTAACTATGGCTACACCTTC.

The genes are TRBV28 and TRBJ2-4; tentatively, D is TRBD1 (5 bases). V gave up 4 bases and J gave up 7 bases, with 14 bases separating them. This CDR3 contains 14 residues. Germline lookup yields CDR1 MDHEN and CDR2 SYDVKM. CDR3 region: CASSSVGSGNIQYF. CDR3 in DNA: TGTGCCAGCAGTTCCGTCGGGTCAGGGAACATTCAGTACTTC.

Regarding this clone: One junction end does not reproduce the germline sequence, and a read error may be involved. The rearrangement uses TRBV2 and TRBJ2-5, with a weak D call TRBD1 (6 bases). The CDR3 spans 13 residues. Germline assignment: CDR1 SNHLY and CDR2 FYNNEI. The CDR3 is CASSTTGWMADDF. The CDR3, as DNA: TGTGCCAGCAGCACGACAGGATGGATGGCCGATGACTTC.

On this clone: Other DNA sequences of this sample code for an identical CDR3. This chain joins TRBV7-9 and TRBJ2-3; D gene ambiguous. The CDR3 loop spans 12 amino acids. Trimming stripped 5 bases from V and 6 bases from J, with 9 bases between. Germline CDR1 SEHNR, CDR2 FQNEAQ (reference sequence). The CDR3 DNA sequence: TGTGCCAGCAGCCCCTCCGGTGATACGCAGTATTTT. This sequence encodes CASSPSGDTQYF.

The V call is TRBV7-9, the J call TRBJ2-1, with TRBD2 identical over 11 bases. This CDR3 spans 18 amino acids. The germline CDR1 and CDR2 sequences are SEHNR and FQNEAQ (reference sequence). Trimming cost V 4 bases and J 9 bases; bases outside gene matches: 17. The CDR3, as DNA: TGTGCCAGCAGCTCACAAAACCTCGGGACTAGCGGTAGCGGTGAGCAGTTCTTC. Amino acid sequence: CASSSQNLGTSGSGEQFF.

The chain has TRBV18 and TRBJ2-7; tentatively, D is TRBD1 (5 bases). Germline CDR1 KGHSH, CDR2 LQKENI. This CDR3 has 15 residues. Trimming took off 3 bases at V and 6 bases at J, with 18 bases between the two ends. CDR3 protein: CASSPGFQGPSEQYF. CDR3 nucleotide sequence: TGTGCCAGCTCACCTGGGTTCCAGGGCCCATCCGAGCAGTACTTC.

J is TRBJ2-3 and V is TRBV2, with 9 bases aligning to TRBD1. The V gene end was trimmed by 6 bases and the J gene end by 5 bases; junction bases not matched to a gene: 6. The germline gives CDR1 SNHLY, CDR2 FYNNEI. This CDR3 has 14 residues. The CDR3 is CASRGDRDGDTQYF. Written as DNA, the CDR3 is TGTGCCAGCAGAGGGGACAGGGACGGAGATACGCAGTATTTT.

V is TRBV4-2 and J is TRBJ2-7; D remains ambiguous. V was clipped by 0 bases and J by 6 bases, with 9 bases between them. This CDR3 is built from 13 residues. Germline V gives CDR1 LGHNA, CDR2 YNFKEQ. The CDR3 nucleotides are TGTGCCAGCAGCCAAGACGTCCTCTCCGAGCAGTACTTC. It encodes CASSQDVLSEQYF.

DNA for the CDR3: TGTGCCAGCAGCTTCGACTTGAACCAAGAGACCCAGTACTTC. It codes for CASSFDLNQETQYF. The chain couples TRBV7-9 to TRBJ2-5; D unresolved. The CDR3 has 14 amino acids. CDR1 is SEHNR, CDR2 FQNEAQ, per germline (reference sequence). The germline V and J ends were trimmed by 3 bases and 0 bases, with 8 bases remaining between them.

The rearrangement links TRBV6-4 to TRBJ2-7; D uncertain. CDR1 is MRHNA and CDR2 is SNTAGT in the germline V gene. The CDR3 loop spans 16 amino acids. Trimming stripped 3 bases from V and 1 base from J, with 16 bases between. CDR3 sequence: CASSDLRITNSYEQYF. The CDR3, as DNA: TGTGCCAGCAGTGATCTTAGAATAACCAATTCCTACGAGCAGTACTTC.

The chain couples TRBV7-9 to TRBJ2-1; 7 bases fit TRBD2. Per germline, CDR1 SEHNR and CDR2 FQNEAQ (reference sequence). The CDR3 has 16 residues. With V trimmed by 1 base and J by 4 bases, 7 bases remained unmatched. The CDR3 here is CASSLVSSGSYNEQFF. Here the CDR3 DNA reads TGTGCCAGCAGCTTAGTTTCTAGCGGATCATACAATGAGCAGTTCTTC.

This chain joins TRBV15 and TRBJ1-5, with D tentatively TRBD1 (6 bases). The CDR3 loop spans 15 amino acids. V was trimmed by 6 bases and J by 6 bases, leaving 18 bases between them. Germline CDR1 is LNHNV and CDR2 is YYDKDF (reference sequence). The DNA of the CDR3 is TGTGCCACCAGGGACGGGGAGGGGGAGGCTCAGCCCCAGCATTTT. As protein: CATRDGEGEAQPQHF.

The rearrangement links TRBV15 to TRBJ1-5; D not certain. V was shortened by 0 bases and J by 4 bases, with 7 bases between the two germline ends. In germline, CDR1 is LNHNV, CDR2 YYDKDF (reference sequence). This CDR3 spans 14 amino acids. CDR3 in amino acids: CATSRDPPNQPQHF. Written as DNA, the CDR3 is TGTGCCACCAGCAGAGATCCCCCTAATCAGCCCCAGCATTTT.

This chain uses TRBV5-1 with TRBJ2-1; TRBD2 agrees at 14 bases. Germline V gene lookup returns CDR1 SGHRS and CDR2 YFSETQ. The CDR3 spans 16 residues. Germline trimming cut 2 bases from V and 9 bases from J; bases unmatched to any gene: 7. The CDR3 is CASSFQTSGGDGEQFF. CDR3 DNA sequence: TGCGCCAGCAGCTTCCAGACTAGCGGGGGGGATGGTGAGCAGTTCTTC.

The rearrangement joins TRBV19 to TRBJ2-3; TRBD2 matches at 8 bases. The CDR3 loop spans 15 amino acids. V shed 5 bases and J 5 bases; nucleotides not matched to a gene: 9. Germline-derived CDR1 and CDR2 are LNHDA and SQIVND (reference sequence). CDR3 in DNA: TGTGCCAGTAGTTTCGGGGGGGCCGGGAGAGATACGCAGTATTTT. This gives the protein CASSFGGAGRDTQYF.

The chain is built from TRBV6-4 and TRBJ2-5; D is possibly TRBD2 (5 bases). The germline V gene has CDR1 MRHNA and CDR2 SNTAGT. The CDR3 runs to 17 residues. Trimming pared 7 bases from V and 4 bases from J, leaving 25 bases between. CDR3 residues: CASTILSRVGLRETQYF. As DNA, the CDR3 is TGTGCCAGCACCATCCTTTCGAGGGTAGGATTGAGAGAGACCCAGTACTTC.

The CDR3 reads CASSLGVTGVATYEQYF. CDR3 coding DNA: TGTGCCAGCAGCTTAGGGGTGACAGGGGTGGCAACCTACGAGCAGTACTTC. V usage is TRBV11-3 and J usage is TRBJ2-7; 8 nucleotides line up with TRBD1. Unmatched junction bases numbered 10, after V lost 1 base and J lost 2 bases. CDR3 length: 17 residues. Germline V lookup: CDR1 SGHNT, CDR2 YENEEA.

The chain combines TRBV5-1 with TRBJ1-1; D is unclear. The CDR3 has 14 amino acids. Germline loops: CDR1 SGHRS, CDR2 YFSETQ. With 0 bases removed from V and 0 bases from J, the gap between germline ends came to 6 bases. The DNA for the CDR3 is TGCGCCAGCAGCTTGGCCAACTTGAACACTGAAGCTTTCTTT. Translated, it gives CASSLANLNTEAFF. The complete variable domain, with remaining parts taken from reference TRBV5-1 and TRBJ1-1, reads KAGVTQTPRYLIKTRGQQVTLSCSPISGHRSVSWYQQTPGQGLQFLFEYFSETQRNKGNFPGRFSGRQFSNSRSEMNVSTLELGDSALYLCASSLANLNTEAFFGQGTRLTVV.

The chain carries TRBV30 and TRBJ2-3; 8 bases map to TRBD2. Losses at the gene ends were 5 bases for V and 6 bases for J; bases not matched to a gene: 13. Germline CDR1 is GTSNPN and CDR2 is SVGIG (reference sequence). CDR3 length: 15 residues. Here the CDR3 reads CAWGGLAGKRDTQYF. In nucleotides, the CDR3 is TGTGCCTGGGGGGGGTTAGCGGGGAAAAGGGATACGCAGTATTTT.

The chain joins TRBV15 to TRBJ2-4; maybe TRBD1 (5 bases). CDR1 is LNHNV, CDR2 YYDKDF, per germline (reference sequence). The CDR3 runs 15 residues. With 0 bases removed from V and 7 bases from J, the gap between germline ends came to 13 bases. In nucleotides, the CDR3 is TGTGCCACCAGCAGAGATCGAATAGCAGGGAACATTCAGTACTTC. It is translated as CATSRDRIAGNIQYF. The full variable domain, rest sourced from reference TRBV15 and TRBJ2-4, is DAMVIQNPRYQVTQFGKPVTLSCSQTLNHNVMYWYQQKSSQAPKLLFHYYDKDFNNEADTPDNFQSRRPNTSFCFLDIRSPGLGDTAMYLCATSRDRIAGNIQYFGAGTRLSVL.

The chain uses TRBV19 and TRBJ2-4; possible D gene TRBD1, 5 bases. CDR1 is LNHDA and CDR2 is SQIVND in the germline V gene (reference sequence). This CDR3 spans 11 amino acids. The germline V and J ends were trimmed by 7 bases and 8 bases, with 9 bases remaining between them. Written as DNA, the CDR3 is TGTGCCAGTAACGAAGGGGACATTCAGTACTTC. Protein product: CASNEGDIQYF.

This sequence joins TRBV9 and TRBJ1-1, with D maybe TRBD1 (5 bases). Trimming stripped 2 bases from V and 3 bases from J, with 8 bases between. The CDR3 extends over 13 amino acids. In germline, CDR1 is SGDLS, CDR2 YYNGEE. The CDR3 reads CASSVGTYTEAFF. As DNA, the CDR3 is TGTGCCAGCAGCGTGGGGACTTACACTGAAGCTTTCTTT.

This sequence joins TRBV7-9 and TRBJ1-6; the D gene is possibly TRBD1 (6 bases). CDR3 length: 15 amino acids. Germline-derived CDR1 and CDR2 are SEHNR and FQNEAQ (reference sequence). V shed 1 base and J shed 8 bases, with 12 bases lying between them. The chain's CDR3 is CASSLEGGSYSPLHF. In nucleotides, the CDR3 is TGTGCCAGCAGCTTAGAGGGGGGGTCCTATTCACCCCTCCACTTT.

The J gene is TRBJ1-1, the V gene TRBV9; perhaps TRBD1 as D (6 bases). The CDR3 contains 16 residues. Germline CDR1 is SGDLS and CDR2 is YYNGEE. Deletions cut 0 bases from V and 0 bases from J, with 12 bases between. Written as DNA, the CDR3 is TGTGCCAGCAGCGTAGGGGGACATGGGTTGAACACTGAAGCTTTCTTT. Translated, it gives CASSVGGHGLNTEAFF. Filled out from reference TRBV9 and TRBJ1-1, the complete variable domain reads DSGVTQTPKHLITATGQRVTLRCSPRSGDLSVYWYQQSLDQGLQFLIQYYNGEERAKGNILERFSAQQFPDLHSELNLSSLELGDSALYFCASSVGGHGLNTEAFFGQGTRLTVV.